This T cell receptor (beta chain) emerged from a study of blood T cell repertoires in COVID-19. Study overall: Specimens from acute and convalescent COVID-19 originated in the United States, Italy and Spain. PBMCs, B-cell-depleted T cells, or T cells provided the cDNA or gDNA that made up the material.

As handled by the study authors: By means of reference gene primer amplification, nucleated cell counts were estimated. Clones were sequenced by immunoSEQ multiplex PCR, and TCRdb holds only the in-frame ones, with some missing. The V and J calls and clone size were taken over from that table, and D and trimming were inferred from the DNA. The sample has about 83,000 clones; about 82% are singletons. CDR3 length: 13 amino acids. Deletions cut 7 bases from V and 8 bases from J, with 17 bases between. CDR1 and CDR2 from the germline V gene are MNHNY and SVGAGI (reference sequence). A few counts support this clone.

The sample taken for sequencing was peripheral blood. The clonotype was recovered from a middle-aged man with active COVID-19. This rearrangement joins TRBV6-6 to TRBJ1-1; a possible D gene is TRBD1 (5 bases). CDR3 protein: CASTLLGGGEAFF. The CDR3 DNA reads TGTGCCAGCACCCTCCTCGGCGGGGGGGAAGCTTTCTTT.